A single sample gave rise to the 12 T cell receptor beta chains below, sequenced in a study of blood T cell repertoires in COVID-19. TCRdb's copy holds only in-frame clones and misses some; the assay was immunoSEQ multiplex PCR. The table lists more than 200,000 clones, around 86% of them singletons. Sequencing was carried out using PBMCs or T cells enriched from blood (not recorded which). These receptors originate from a young man in a cohort exposed to, infected with or recovered from COVID-19 (not recorded which).

This sequence joins TRBV28 and TRBJ2-3; 7 bases fit TRBD2. The CDR3 consists of 16 residues. The germline V gene has CDR1 MDHEN and CDR2 SYDVKM. The ends lost 6 bases at V and 0 bases at J; junction bases unmatched: 9. The CDR3 reads CASRPLSGKSTDTQYF. The CDR3 region has the DNA TGTGCCAGCAGGCCTTTAAGCGGGAAGAGCACAGATACGCAGTATTTT.

The CDR3 spells CASSEDPGANTGELFF. CDR3 in DNA: TGTGCCAGCAGCGAGGATCCGGGGGCGAACACCGGGGAGCTGTTTTTT. The chain recombines TRBV9 with TRBJ2-2, with D perhaps TRBD2 (6 bases). CDR3 length equals 16 residues. Trimming took off 3 bases at V and 0 bases at J, with 12 bases between the two ends. Germline lookup yields CDR1 SGDLS and CDR2 YYNGEE.

The table lists this clone with many counts. The chain employs TRBV11-2 and TRBJ2-5, with 10 bases aligning to TRBD1. V lost 4 bases and J lost 5; bases outside the gene matches: 7. This CDR3 has 15 amino acids. The germline CDR1 and CDR2 sequences are SGHAT and FQNNGV. As DNA, the CDR3 is TGTGCCAGCAGCTCCGGGACAGGGGTGGTGGAGACCCAGTACTTC. Translating gives CASSSGTGVVETQYF.

This clone was detected once. This sequence joins TRBV11-2 and TRBJ1-2; D is undetermined. V was shortened by 1 base and J by 5 bases, with 14 bases between the two germline ends. Germline-derived CDR1 and CDR2 are SGHAT and FQNNGV. There are 15 residues in the CDR3. CDR3: CASSLGLGGIYGYTF. CDR3 bases: TGTGCCAGCAGCTTAGGGCTAGGAGGTATTTATGGCTACACCTTC.

The chain combines TRBV11-3 with TRBJ2-2; 7 bases line up with TRBD2. The junction had 5 bases not matched to a gene; V was cut back by 1 base and J by 3 bases. The CDR3 has 16 amino acids. CDR1 and CDR2 from the germline V gene are SGHNT and YENEEA. CDR3 sequence reads: CASSLGAGRDTGELFF. As DNA, the CDR3 is TGTGCCAGCAGCTTAGGAGCGGGAAGGGACACCGGGGAGCTGTTTTTT.

The chain is built from TRBV9 and TRBJ2-2; 7 nucleotides match TRBD1. Germline CDR1 reads SGDLS; CDR2 reads YYNGEE. CDR3 size: 16 residues. The junction had 4 bases not matched to a gene; V was cut back by 2 bases and J by 0 bases. The CDR3 sequence is CASSVTGASNTGELFF. The CDR3 bases are TGTGCCAGCAGCGTTACAGGGGCCTCGAACACCGGGGAGCTGTTTTTT.

The chain recombines TRBV6-1 with TRBJ1-2, with 7 bases lining up with TRBD1. The V and J ends lost 1 base and 4 bases, in that order; junction bases with no gene match: 9. CDR3 length equals 16 residues. Germline V gene lookup returns CDR1 MNHNS and CDR2 SASEGT. This CDR3 is CASSEDGTAIRYGYTF. DNA for the CDR3: TGTGCCAGCAGTGAAGACGGGACAGCGATACGCTATGGCTACACCTTC.

This sequence joins TRBV25-1 and TRBJ2-3; D is possibly TRBD1 (7 bases). This CDR3 has 15 amino acids. The V gene lost 0 bases and the J gene lost 2 bases, with 9 bases spanning the gap. Per the germline V gene, CDR1 is MGHDK and CDR2 is SYGVNS. The CDR3 coding sequence is TGTGCCAGCAGTGAATACAGGGGGGACACAGATACGCAGTATTTT. Translated, it gives CASSEYRGDTDTQYF.

This clone was detected many times. V and J are TRBV5-1 and TRBJ1-3, with D perhaps TRBD1 (6 bases). The V and J ends lost 4 bases and 2 bases respectively, with 10 bases between them. Germline V gene sequence: CDR1 SGHRS, CDR2 YFSETQ. This CDR3 contains 14 residues. CDR3 sequence: CASSREGAGNTIYF. The CDR3 coding sequence is TGCGCCAGCAGCCGAGAGGGGGCTGGAAACACCATATATTTT. The entire variable domain, with the rest obtained from reference TRBV5-1 and TRBJ1-3, is as follows: KAGVTQTPRYLIKTRGQQVTLSCSPISGHRSVSWYQQTPGQGLQFLFEYFSETQRNKGNFPGRFSGRQFSNSRSEMNVSTLELGDSALYLCASSREGAGNTIYFGEGSWLTVV.

The chain links TRBV19 to TRBJ1-1; 7 bases are shared with TRBD1. This CDR3 contains 16 residues. The germline V gene has CDR1 LNHDA and CDR2 SQIVND (reference sequence). J gave up 2 bases and V 4 bases, and 10 bases lay outside the gene matches. CDR3 bases: TGTGCCAGTAGTACCCTCCGCGGGACAGCAAACACTGAAGCTTTCTTT. Its protein is CASSTLRGTANTEAFF.

Only one count was recorded for this clone. The CDR3 DNA is TGTGCCAGTAGTATCTTATCCCGGGACAGGGCAAGGGAGCAGTACTTC. It yields the protein CASSILSRDRAREQYF. The genes are TRBV19 and TRBJ2-7; TRBD1 aligns across 9 bases. CDR3 length equals 16 residues. Germline CDR1 is LNHDA and CDR2 is SQIVND (reference sequence). V trimming: 3 bases; J trimming: 7 bases; junction bases outside the gene matches: 13.

CDR3 in amino acids: CASSQGEGHYNEQFF. CDR3 nucleotide sequence: TGCGCCAGCAGCCAAGGAGAGGGCCACTACAATGAGCAGTTCTTC. V and J are TRBV4-3 and TRBJ2-1, with D possibly being TRBD2 (5 bases). The V gene's germline CDR1 is LGHNA and CDR2 YSLEER. Trimming pared 1 base from V and 3 bases from J, leaving 10 bases between. The CDR3 has 15 residues.